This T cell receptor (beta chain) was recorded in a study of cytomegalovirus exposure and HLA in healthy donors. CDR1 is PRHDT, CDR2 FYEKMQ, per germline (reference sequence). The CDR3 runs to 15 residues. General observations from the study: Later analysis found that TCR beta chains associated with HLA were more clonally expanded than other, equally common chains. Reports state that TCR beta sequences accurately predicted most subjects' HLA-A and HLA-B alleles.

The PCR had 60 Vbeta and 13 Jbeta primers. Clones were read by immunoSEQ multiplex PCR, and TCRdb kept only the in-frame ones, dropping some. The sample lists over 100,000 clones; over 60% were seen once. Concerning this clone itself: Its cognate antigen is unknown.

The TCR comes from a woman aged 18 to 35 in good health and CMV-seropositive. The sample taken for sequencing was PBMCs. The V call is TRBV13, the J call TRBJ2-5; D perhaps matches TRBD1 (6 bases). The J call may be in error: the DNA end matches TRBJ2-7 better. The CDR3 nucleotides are TGTGCCAGCAGTCGTAGGACAGTGGAATCCTACGAGCAGTACTTC. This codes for CASSRRTVESYEQYF.